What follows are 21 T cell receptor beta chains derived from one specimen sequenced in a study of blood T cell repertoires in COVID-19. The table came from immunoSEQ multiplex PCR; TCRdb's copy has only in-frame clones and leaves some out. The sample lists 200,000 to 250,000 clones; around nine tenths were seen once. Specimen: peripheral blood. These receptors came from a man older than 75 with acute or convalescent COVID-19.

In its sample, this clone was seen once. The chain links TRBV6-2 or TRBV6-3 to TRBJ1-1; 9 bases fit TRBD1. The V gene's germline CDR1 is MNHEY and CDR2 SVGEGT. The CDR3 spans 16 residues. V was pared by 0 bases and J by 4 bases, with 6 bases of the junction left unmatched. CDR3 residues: CASSYSGQGSGTEAFF. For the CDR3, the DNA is TGTGCCAGCAGTTACTCGGGACAGGGTTCGGGCACTGAAGCTTTCTTT.

CDR3: CASSPRPQGNTGELFF. For the CDR3, the DNA is TGTGCCAGCAGCCCACGCCCACAGGGGAACACCGGGGAGCTGTTTTTT. V gene TRBV9 combines with J gene TRBJ2-2; D possibly corresponds to TRBD1 (6 bases). Trimming took off 4 bases at V and 1 base at J, with 14 bases between the two ends. Germline V CDR1 and CDR2: SGDLS, YYNGEE. The CDR3 extends over 16 amino acids.

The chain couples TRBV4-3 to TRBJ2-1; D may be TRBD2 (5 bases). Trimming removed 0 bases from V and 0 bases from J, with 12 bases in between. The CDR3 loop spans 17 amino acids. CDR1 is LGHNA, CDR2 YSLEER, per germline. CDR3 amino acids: CASSQDPPGSSYNEQFF. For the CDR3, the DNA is TGCGCCAGCAGCCAAGATCCCCCGGGGAGCTCCTACAATGAGCAGTTCTTC.

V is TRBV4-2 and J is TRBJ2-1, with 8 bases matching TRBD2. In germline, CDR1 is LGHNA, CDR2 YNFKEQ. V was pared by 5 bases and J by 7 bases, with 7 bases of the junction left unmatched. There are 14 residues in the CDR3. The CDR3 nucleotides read TGTGCCAGCAGCTGGCGGGGGGCCCAAAATGAGCAGTTCTTC. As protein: CASSWRGAQNEQFF.

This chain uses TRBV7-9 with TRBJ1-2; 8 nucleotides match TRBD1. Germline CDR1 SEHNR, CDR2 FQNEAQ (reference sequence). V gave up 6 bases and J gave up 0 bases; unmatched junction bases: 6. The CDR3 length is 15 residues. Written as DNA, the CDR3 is TGTGCCAGCAGAGCGACAGGGGAAGCTAACTATGGCTACACCTTC. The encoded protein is CASRATGEANYGYTF.

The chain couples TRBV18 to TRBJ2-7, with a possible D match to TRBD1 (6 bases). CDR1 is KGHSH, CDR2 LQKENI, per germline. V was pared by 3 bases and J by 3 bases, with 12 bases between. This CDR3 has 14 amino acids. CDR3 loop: CASSPETGFYEQYF. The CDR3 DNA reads TGTGCCAGCTCACCTGAGACAGGATTCTACGAGCAGTACTTC.

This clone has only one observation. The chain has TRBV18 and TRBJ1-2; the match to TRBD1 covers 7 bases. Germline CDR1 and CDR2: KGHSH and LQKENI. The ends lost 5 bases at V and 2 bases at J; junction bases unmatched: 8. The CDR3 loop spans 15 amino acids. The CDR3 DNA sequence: TGTGCCAGCTCATACGGAGAGGGGGCAAACTATGGCTACACCTTC. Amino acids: CASSYGEGANYGYTF.

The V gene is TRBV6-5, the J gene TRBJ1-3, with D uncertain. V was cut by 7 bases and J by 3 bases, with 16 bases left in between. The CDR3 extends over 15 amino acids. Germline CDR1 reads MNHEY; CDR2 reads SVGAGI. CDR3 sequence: CASTTSRDRGNTIYF. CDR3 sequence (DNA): TGTGCCAGCACCACCTCGAGGGATCGTGGAAACACCATATATTTT.

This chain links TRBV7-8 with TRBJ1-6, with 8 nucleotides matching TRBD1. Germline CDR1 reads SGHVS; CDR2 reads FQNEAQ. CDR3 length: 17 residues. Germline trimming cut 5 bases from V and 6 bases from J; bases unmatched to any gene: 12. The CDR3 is CASSPRDRKSPNSPLHF. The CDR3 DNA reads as TGTGCCAGCAGCCCAAGGGACAGGAAAAGCCCTAATTCACCCCTCCACTTT.

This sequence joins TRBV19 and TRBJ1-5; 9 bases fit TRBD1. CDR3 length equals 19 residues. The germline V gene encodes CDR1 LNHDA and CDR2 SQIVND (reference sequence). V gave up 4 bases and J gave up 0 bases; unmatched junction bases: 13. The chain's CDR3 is CASSNPGTGTVNSNQPQHF. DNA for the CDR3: TGTGCCAGTAGTAACCCAGGGACAGGGACGGTAAATAGCAATCAGCCCCAGCATTTT.

This CDR3 is CASSLAGGVHQYQETQYF. The CDR3 DNA is TGTGCCAGCAGCTTAGCGGGGGGGGTCCACCAGTACCAAGAGACCCAGTACTTC. The chain couples TRBV7-9 to TRBJ2-5; 7 nucleotides match TRBD2. The J segment lost 0 bases and the V segment lost 0 bases, leaving 10 bases of the junction unmatched. CDR1 and CDR2 from the germline V gene are SEHNR and FQNEAQ (reference sequence). This CDR3 comprises 18 residues.

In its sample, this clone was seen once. The CDR3 DNA follows: TGCGCCAGCAGCTTGGCCGGGGGTAGGGGCTCCTACGAGCAGTACTTC. This gives the protein CASSLAGGRGSYEQYF. The rearrangement joins TRBV5-1 to TRBJ2-7, with a tentative D call TRBD2 (6 bases). The germline V and J ends were trimmed by 0 bases and 0 bases, with 13 bases remaining between them. The CDR3 spans 16 residues. From germline, CDR1 is SGHRS and CDR2 YFSETQ.

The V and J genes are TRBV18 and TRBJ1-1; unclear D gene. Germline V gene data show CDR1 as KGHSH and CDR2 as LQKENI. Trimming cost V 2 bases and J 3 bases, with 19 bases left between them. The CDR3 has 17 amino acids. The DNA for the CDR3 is TGTGCCAGCTCACCAACGCAGGATGGCATCTTGGACACTGAAGCTTTCTTT. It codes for CASSPTQDGILDTEAFF.

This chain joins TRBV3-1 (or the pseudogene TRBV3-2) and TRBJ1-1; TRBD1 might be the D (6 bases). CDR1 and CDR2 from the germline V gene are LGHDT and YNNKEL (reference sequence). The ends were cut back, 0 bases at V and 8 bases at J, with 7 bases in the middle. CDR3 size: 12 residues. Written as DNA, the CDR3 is TGTGCCAGCAGCCAAGATACAGGGGAAGCTTTCTTT. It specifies CASSQDTGEAFF.

As DNA, the CDR3 is TGTGCCAGCAGCTTAGGGCGGAGCACAGATACGCAGTATTTT. Protein: CASSLGRSTDTQYF. V is TRBV11-3 and J is TRBJ2-3; no definite D call. CDR3 length equals 14 residues. V lost 1 base and J 0 bases, leaving 5 bases between the germline ends. The germline V gene encodes CDR1 SGHNT and CDR2 YENEEA.

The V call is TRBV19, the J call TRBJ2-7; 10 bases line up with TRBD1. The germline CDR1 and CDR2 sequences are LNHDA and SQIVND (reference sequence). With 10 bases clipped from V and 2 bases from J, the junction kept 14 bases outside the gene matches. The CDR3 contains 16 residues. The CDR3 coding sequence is TGTGCCACCTCCGGACAGGGGGAATACCGTCCCTACGAGCAGTACTTC. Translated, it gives CATSGQGEYRPYEQYF.

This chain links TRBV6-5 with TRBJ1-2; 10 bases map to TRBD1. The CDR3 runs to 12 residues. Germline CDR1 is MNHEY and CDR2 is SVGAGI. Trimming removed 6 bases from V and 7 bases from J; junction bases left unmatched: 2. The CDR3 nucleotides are TGTGCCAGCAGGCGGACAGGGGGTGGCTACACCTTC. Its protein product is CASRRTGGGYTF.

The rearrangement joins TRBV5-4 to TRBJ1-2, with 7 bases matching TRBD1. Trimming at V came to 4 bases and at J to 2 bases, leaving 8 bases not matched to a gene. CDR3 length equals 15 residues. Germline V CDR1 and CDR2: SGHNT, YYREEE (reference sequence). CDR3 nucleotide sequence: TGTGCCAGCAGCCCGCCAAGGGGGCTAAACTATGGCTACACCTTC. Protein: CASSPPRGLNYGYTF.

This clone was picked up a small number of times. CDR3 sequence: CASSIVRGGEQFF. The CDR3 nucleotides read TGTGCCAGTAGTATAGTGAGGGGGGGTGAGCAGTTCTTC. The genes are TRBV19 and TRBJ2-1; weak D call: TRBD2 (7 bases). V was cut by 1 base and J by 9 bases, with 10 bases left in between. The CDR3 loop spans 13 amino acids. CDR1 and CDR2 (germline): LNHDA, SQIVND (reference sequence).

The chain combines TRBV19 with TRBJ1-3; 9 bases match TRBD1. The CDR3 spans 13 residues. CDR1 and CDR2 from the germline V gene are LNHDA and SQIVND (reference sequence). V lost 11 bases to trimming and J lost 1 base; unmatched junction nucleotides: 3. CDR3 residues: CASGTGSGNTIYF. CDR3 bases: TGTGCCTCCGGGACAGGGTCTGGAAACACCATATATTTT. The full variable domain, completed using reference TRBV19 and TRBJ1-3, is DGGITQSPKYLFRKEGQNVTLSCEQNLNHDAMYWYRQDPGQGLRLIYYSQIVNDFQKGDIAEGYSVSREKKESFPLTVTSAQKNPTAFYLCASGTGSGNTIYFGEGSWLTVV.

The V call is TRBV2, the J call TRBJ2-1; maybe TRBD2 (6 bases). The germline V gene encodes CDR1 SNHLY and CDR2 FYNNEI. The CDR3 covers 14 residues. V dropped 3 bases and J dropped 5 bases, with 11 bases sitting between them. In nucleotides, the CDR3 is TGTGCCAGCAGTGATAGGGGACTTCACAATGAGCAGTTCTTC. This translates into CASSDRGLHNEQFF.